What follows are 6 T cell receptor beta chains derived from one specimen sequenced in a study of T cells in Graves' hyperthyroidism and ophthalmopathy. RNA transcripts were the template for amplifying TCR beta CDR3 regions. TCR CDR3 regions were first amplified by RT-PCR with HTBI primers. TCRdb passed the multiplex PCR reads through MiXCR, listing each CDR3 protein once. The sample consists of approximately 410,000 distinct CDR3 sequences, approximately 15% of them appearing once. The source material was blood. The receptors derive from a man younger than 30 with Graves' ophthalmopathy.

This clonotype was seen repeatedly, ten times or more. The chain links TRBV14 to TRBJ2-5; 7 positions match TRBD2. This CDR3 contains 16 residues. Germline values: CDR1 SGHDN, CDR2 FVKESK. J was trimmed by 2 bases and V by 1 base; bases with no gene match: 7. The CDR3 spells CASSQGGLGLQETQYF. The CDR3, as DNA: TGTGCCAGCAGCCAAGGAGGACTAGGACTTCAAGAGACCCAGTACTTC.

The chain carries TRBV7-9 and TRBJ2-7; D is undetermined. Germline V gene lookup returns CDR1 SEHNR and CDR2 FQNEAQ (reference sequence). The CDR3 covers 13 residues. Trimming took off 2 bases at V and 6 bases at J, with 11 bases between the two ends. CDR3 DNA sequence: TGTGCCAGCAGCTTATACGAGACACTCGAGCAGTACTTC. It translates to CASSLYETLEQYF.

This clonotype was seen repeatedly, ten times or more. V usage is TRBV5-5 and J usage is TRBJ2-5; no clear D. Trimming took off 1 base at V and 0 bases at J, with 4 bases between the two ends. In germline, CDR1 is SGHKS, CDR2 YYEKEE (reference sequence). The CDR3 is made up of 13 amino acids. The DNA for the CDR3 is TGTGCCAGCAGCTTGTGGCACCAAGAGACCCAGTACTTC. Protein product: CASSLWHQETQYF.

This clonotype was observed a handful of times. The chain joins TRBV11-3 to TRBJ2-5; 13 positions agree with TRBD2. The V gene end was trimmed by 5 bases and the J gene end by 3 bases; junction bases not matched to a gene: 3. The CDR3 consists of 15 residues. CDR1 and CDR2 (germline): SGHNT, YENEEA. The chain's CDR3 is CASSPGTSGKETQYF. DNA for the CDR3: TGTGCCAGCAGCCCTGGGACTAGCGGGAAAGAGACCCAGTACTTC.

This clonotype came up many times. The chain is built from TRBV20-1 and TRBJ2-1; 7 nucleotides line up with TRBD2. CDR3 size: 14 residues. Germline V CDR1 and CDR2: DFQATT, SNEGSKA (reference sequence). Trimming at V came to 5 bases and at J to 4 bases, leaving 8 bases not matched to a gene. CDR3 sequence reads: CSAPRSGRYNEQFF. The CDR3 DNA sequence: TGCAGTGCTCCCCGTAGCGGGCGGTACAATGAGCAGTTCTTC.

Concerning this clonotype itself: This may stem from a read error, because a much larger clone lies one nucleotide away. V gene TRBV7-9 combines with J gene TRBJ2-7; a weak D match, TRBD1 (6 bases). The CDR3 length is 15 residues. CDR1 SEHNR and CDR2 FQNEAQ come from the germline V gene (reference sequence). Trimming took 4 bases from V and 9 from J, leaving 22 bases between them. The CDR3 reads CASSSSRAGENGQYF. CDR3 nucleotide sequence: TGTGCCAGCAGCTCAAGCCGGGCAGGGGAAAACGGGCAGTACTTC. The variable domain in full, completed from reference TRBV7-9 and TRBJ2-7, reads DTGVSQNPRHKITKRGQNVTFRCDPISEHNRLYWYRQTLGQGPEFLTYFQNEAQLEKSRLLSDRFSAERPKGSFSTLEIQRTEQGDSAMYLCASSSSRAGENGQYFGPGTRLTVT.